The rows below give T cell receptor beta chains drawn from one sample of a study of shared clonotypes between healthy human individuals. Method: immunoSEQ multiplex PCR; TCRdb's copy keeps in-frame clones and lacks some. Found here are over a million clones, 95% to 99% of them singletons; the top ten hold approximately 0.45%. The sequenced sample consisted of naive CD4+ T cells sorted from blood. The source of these receptors is a man aged 25 to 40 in good health. Both conserved end residues are part of each CDR3. The D gene is left open where the match is weak. The size entry is marked missing in some rows and otherwise reads once, few, many or a size class.

J gene	clone size	V gene	D gene	CDR3 protein	CDR3 DNA
TRBJ2-7	.	TRBV5-4	.	CASSTAAGSSYEQYF	TGTGCCAGCAGCACAGCGGCAGGGAGCTCCTACGAGCAGTACTTC
TRBJ2-3	.	TRBV11-2	.	CASSLAFQGSTDTQYF	TGTGCCAGCAGCTTAGCATTCCAGGGCTCCACAGATACGCAGTATTTT
TRBJ2-1	.	TRBV4-1	.	CASSHFNNQFF	TGCGCCAGCAGCCACTTTAATAATCAGTTCTTC
TRBJ1-4	.	TRBV5-4	.	CASSVTGPNEKLFF	TGTGCCAGCAGCGTTACAGGGCCGAATGAAAAACTGTTTTTT
TRBJ2-3	.	TRBV27	.	CASSFSPKRAITDTQYF	TGTGCCAGCAGTTTTTCTCCCAAGCGGGCTATCACAGATACGCAGTATTTT
TRBJ2-2	.	TRBV7-2	.	CASSRTRPGELFF	TGTGCCAGCAGCCGAACCAGGCCCGGGGAGCTGTTTTTT
TRBJ2-6	.	TRBV19	.	CASEKAVSGANVLTF	TGTGCCAGCGAGAAGGCAGTCTCTGGGGCCAACGTCCTGACTTTC
TRBJ2-3	.	TRBV6-1	TRBD2	CASSEALGAGGTDTQYF	TGTGCCAGCAGTGAAGCTTTGGGAGCGGGAGGGACAGATACGCAGTATTTT
TRBJ2-2	.	TRBV21-1	.	CASSKRGGELFF	TGTGCCAGCAGCAAACGAGGCGGGGAGCTGTTTTTT
TRBJ2-1	.	TRBV18	.	CASSPLGQYNEQFF	TGTGCCAGCTCACCGCTTGGGCAGTACAATGAGCAGTTCTTC
TRBJ2-7	once	TRBV5-4	TRBD2	CASSLALAGAAEQYF	TGTGCCAGCAGCTTGGCACTAGCGGGAGCGGCCGAGCAGTACTTC
TRBJ1-4	.	TRBV6-5	TRBD1	CASSYHDRGKLFF	TGTGCCAGCAGTTATCATGACAGGGGTAAACTGTTTTTT
TRBJ1-5	.	TRBV15	.	CATSRDPGQPQHF	TGTGCCACCAGCAGAGATCCCGGGCAGCCCCAGCATTTT
TRBJ1-5	.	TRBV6-1	TRBD1	CASSADFRDSYSNQPQHF	TGTGCCAGCAGTGCGGATTTCCGGGACAGCTATAGCAATCAGCCCCAGCATTTT
TRBJ2-7	.	TRBV7-9	.	CASSETAAAAEQYF	TGTGCCAGCAGCGAGACAGCCGCCGCCGCCGAGCAGTACTTC
TRBJ2-7	.	TRBV15	.	CATSRDDYGQYF	TGTGCCACCAGCAGAGATGACTATGGGCAGTACTTC
TRBJ2-2	.	TRBV9	.	CASSVTSGNTGELFF	TGTGCCAGCAGCGTGACTTCAGGGAACACCGGGGAGCTGTTTTTT
TRBJ2-7	.	TRBV7-2	TRBD2	CASSRTSGGWDEQYF	TGTGCCAGCAGTAGGACTAGCGGGGGATGGGACGAGCAGTACTTC
TRBJ2-7	.	TRBV5-5	.	CASSLYRGEQYF	TGTGCCAGCAGCTTGTATAGGGGCGAGCAGTACTTC
TRBJ2-7	.	TRBV7-9	TRBD1	CASSIKGQTLYEQYF	TGTGCCAGCAGCATCAAGGGACAGACTCTCTACGAGCAGTACTTC
TRBJ2-1	.	TRBV10-3	TRBD2	CAISERYGGGNNEQFF	TGTGCCATCAGTGAGAGGTATGGCGGGGGGAACAATGAGCAGTTCTTC
TRBJ2-7	.	TRBV7-2	.	CASSLESASYEQYF	TGTGCCAGCAGCTTAGAATCCGCTTCCTACGAGCAGTACTTC
TRBJ2-7	.	TRBV10-1	TRBD2	CASSERLAAYEQYF	TGCGCCAGCAGTGAACGACTAGCAGCCTACGAGCAGTACTTC
TRBJ2-2	.	TRBV9	TRBD2	CASSVVTSGKAGELFF	TGTGCCAGCAGCGTAGTCACTAGCGGGAAGGCCGGGGAGCTGTTTTTT
TRBJ2-3	.	TRBV7-6	.	CASSLLTGGGVDTQYF	TGTGCCAGCAGCCTTCTGACGGGGGGCGGGGTAGATACGCAGTATTTT
TRBJ2-5	.	TRBV28	.	CASSPPSETQYF	TGTGCCAGCAGCCCTCCAAGCGAGACCCAGTACTTC
TRBJ2-4	.	TRBV5-5	TRBD1	CASSKTGVENIQYF	TGTGCCAGCAGCAAAACAGGGGTGGAAAACATTCAGTACTTC
TRBJ2-1	.	TRBV2	.	CASSGANEQFF	TGTGCCAGCAGTGGCGCAAATGAGCAGTTCTTC
TRBJ1-1	.	TRBV5-4	TRBD1	CASSGQGNTEAFF	TGTGCCAGCAGCGGACAGGGGAACACTGAAGCTTTCTTT
TRBJ1-1	.	TRBV10-1	.	CASSVKPNTEAFF	TGCGCCAGCAGTGTCAAGCCGAACACTGAAGCTTTCTTT
TRBJ2-3	.	TRBV18	.	CASSPLGLRGRDTQYF	TGTGCCAGCTCACCACTGGGGTTAAGGGGCCGGGATACGCAGTATTTT
TRBJ2-7	.	TRBV25-1	.	CASSEFGRSYEQYF	TGTGCCAGCAGTGAATTTGGCAGATCCTACGAGCAGTACTTC
TRBJ2-1	.	TRBV7-3	.	CASSLTADYRNEQFF	TGTGCCAGCAGCTTAACGGCCGACTATAGGAATGAGCAGTTCTTC
TRBJ2-1	.	TRBV11-2	.	CASSLSPGQKYNEQFF	TGTGCCAGCAGCTTATCCCCCGGACAGAAATACAATGAGCAGTTCTTC
TRBJ2-3	.	TRBV29-1	.	CSVEVRATDTQYF	TGCAGCGTTGAAGTGCGGGCCACAGATACGCAGTATTTT
TRBJ2-3	.	TRBV9	.	CASSDTGTDTQYF	TGTGCCAGCAGCGATACGGGTACAGATACGCAGTATTTT
TRBJ2-5	.	TRBV19	.	CASRTSISDGRETQYF	TGTGCCAGTAGGACTAGTATCAGCGATGGCAGGGAGACCCAGTACTTC
TRBJ1-5	few	TRBV27	.	CASSSGGVRQPQHF	TGTGCCAGCAGCTCCGGAGGGGTAAGGCAGCCCCAGCATTTT
TRBJ2-2	.	TRBV14	.	CASSRGPNWTGELFF	TGTGCCAGCAGCCGGGGACCAAACTGGACCGGGGAGCTGTTTTTT
TRBJ2-7	once	TRBV11-2	TRBD1	CASSSTAGQGWHEQYF	TGTGCCAGCAGTTCAACTGCGGGACAGGGGTGGCACGAGCAGTACTTC
TRBJ2-6	once	TRBV5-1	.	CASSLFGPTSGANVLTF	TGCGCCAGCAGCTTGTTTGGGCCGACCTCTGGGGCCAACGTCCTGACTTTC
TRBJ2-1	.	TRBV29-1	.	CSAQRDLYNEQFF	TGCAGCGCCCAACGGGACCTCTACAATGAGCAGTTCTTC
TRBJ1-2	.	TRBV6-5	TRBD1	CASSTDRAYGYTF	TGTGCCAGCAGTACGGACAGGGCCTATGGCTACACCTTC
TRBJ1-2	.	TRBV6-1	.	CASSEVPGRFGYTF	TGTGCCAGCAGTGAAGTTCCAGGGAGGTTCGGCTACACCTTC
TRBJ2-7	once	TRBV27	.	CASSFAGQSSYEQYF	TGTGCCAGCAGTTTTGCGGGGCAGAGCTCCTACGAGCAGTACTTC
TRBJ2-4	.	TRBV9	.	CASSERGVGKNIQYF	TGTGCCAGCAGTGAGAGAGGGGTGGGCAAAAACATTCAGTACTTC
TRBJ2-1	.	TRBV2	.	CASSEGRRDTVASYNEQFF	TGTGCCAGCAGTGAAGGACGACGGGACACGGTGGCATCCTACAATGAGCAGTTCTTC
TRBJ2-5	once	TRBV14	TRBD2	CASSHLLAGRQETQYF	TGTGCCAGCAGCCACCTACTAGCGGGACGCCAAGAGACCCAGTACTTC
TRBJ2-5	.	TRBV25-1	.	CASSFLRGAIQETQYF	TGTGCCAGCAGTTTTCTACGGGGGGCAATTCAAGAGACCCAGTACTTC
TRBJ2-1	.	TRBV6-1	.	CASSEPAAGTYNEQFF	TGTGCCAGCAGTGAGCCTGCGGCCGGAACCTACAATGAGCAGTTCTTC
TRBJ2-7	.	TRBV14	.	CASSRFGLSSYEQYF	TGTGCCAGCAGCCGATTTGGCCTTAGCTCCTACGAGCAGTACTTC
TRBJ1-5	.	TRBV7-9	.	CASSTKDSNQPQHF	TGTGCCAGCAGCACAAAAGATAGCAATCAGCCCCAGCATTTT